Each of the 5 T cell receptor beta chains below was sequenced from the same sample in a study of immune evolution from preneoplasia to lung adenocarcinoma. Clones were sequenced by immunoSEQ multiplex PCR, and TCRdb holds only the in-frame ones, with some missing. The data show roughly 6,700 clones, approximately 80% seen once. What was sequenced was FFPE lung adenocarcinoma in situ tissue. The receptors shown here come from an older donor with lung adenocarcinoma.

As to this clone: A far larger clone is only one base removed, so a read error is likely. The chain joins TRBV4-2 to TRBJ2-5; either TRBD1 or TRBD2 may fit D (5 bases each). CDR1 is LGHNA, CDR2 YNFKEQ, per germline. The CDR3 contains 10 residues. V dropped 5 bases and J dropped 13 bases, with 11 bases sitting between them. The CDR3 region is CASSDGTTYF. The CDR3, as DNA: TGTGCCAGCAGCGACGGGACGACGTACTTC.

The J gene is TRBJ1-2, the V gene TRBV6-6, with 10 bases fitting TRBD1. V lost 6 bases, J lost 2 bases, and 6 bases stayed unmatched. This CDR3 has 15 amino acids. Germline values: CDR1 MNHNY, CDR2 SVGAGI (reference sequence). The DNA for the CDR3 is TGTGCCAGCAGCCTTCGGGGACAGGGGAACTATGGCTACACCTTC. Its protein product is CASSLRGQGNYGYTF.

The DNA for the CDR3 is TGCGCCAGCAGCTTGGGCAGCGGGGGGACCTACGAGCAGTACTTC. Its translation: CASSLGSGGTYEQYF. This chain connects TRBV5-1 to TRBJ2-7, with 9 positions matching TRBD2. The CDR3 covers 15 residues. The germline CDR1 and CDR2 sequences are SGHRS and YFSETQ. The V gene end was trimmed by 0 bases and the J gene end by 2 bases; junction bases not matched to a gene: 3.

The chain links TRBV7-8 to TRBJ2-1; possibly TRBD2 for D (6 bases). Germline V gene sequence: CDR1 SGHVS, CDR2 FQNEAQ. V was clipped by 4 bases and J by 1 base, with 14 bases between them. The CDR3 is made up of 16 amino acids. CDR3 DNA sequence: TGTGCCAGCAGCTCACTCGTAGCGGCGTCCTACAATGAGCAGTTCTTC. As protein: CASSSLVAASYNEQFF.

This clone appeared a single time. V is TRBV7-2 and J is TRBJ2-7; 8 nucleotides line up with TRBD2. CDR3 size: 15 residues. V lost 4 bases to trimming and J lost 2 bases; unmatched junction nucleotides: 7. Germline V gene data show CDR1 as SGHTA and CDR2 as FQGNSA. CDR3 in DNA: TGTGCCAGCAGCTCAAGCGGGAGACCCACCTACGAGCAGTACTTC. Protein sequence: CASSSSGRPTYEQYF.